The sequence of this T cell receptor beta chain was determined in a study of control samples from healthy donors and cancer patients. With 1 base clipped from V and 1 base from J, the junction kept 3 bases outside the gene matches. The CDR3 length is 15 residues. Germline V gene sequence: CDR1 SGHDT, CDR2 YYEEEE. The data were produced by immunoSEQ multiplex PCR, yet TCRdb's version contains in-frame clones alone and is incomplete. The sample has about 18,000 clones; roughly 85% are singletons. This sequence joins TRBV5-6 and TRBJ1-2; 8 positions match TRBD1. The material sequenced was PBMCs. The clonotype comes from a man older than 75 with head and neck cancer. CDR3 DNA sequence: TGTGCCAGCAGCTTGTTGGACAGGGTTAACTATGGCTACACCTTC. This sequence encodes CASSLLDRVNYGYTF.